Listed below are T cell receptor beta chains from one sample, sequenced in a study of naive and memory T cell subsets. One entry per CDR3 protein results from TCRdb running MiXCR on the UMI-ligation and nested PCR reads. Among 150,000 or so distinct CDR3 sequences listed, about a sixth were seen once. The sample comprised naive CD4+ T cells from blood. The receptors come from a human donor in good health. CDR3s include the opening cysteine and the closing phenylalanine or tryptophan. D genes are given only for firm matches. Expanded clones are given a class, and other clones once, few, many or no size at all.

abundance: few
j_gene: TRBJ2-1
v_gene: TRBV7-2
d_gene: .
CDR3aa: CASRQYNEQFF
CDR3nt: TGTGCCAGCAGGCAATACAATGAGCAGTTCTTC

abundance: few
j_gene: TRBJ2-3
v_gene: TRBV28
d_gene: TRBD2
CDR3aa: CASSLYGSGSALGTDTQYF
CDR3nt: TGTGCCAGCAGTTTATATGGCAGCGGGAGTGCTCTGGGCACAGATACGCAGTATTTT

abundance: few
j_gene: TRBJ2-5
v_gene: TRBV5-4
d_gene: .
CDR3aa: CASSGRRGEVQETQYF
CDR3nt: TGTGCCAGCAGCGGGAGACGCGGGGAGGTCCAAGAGACCCAGTACTTC

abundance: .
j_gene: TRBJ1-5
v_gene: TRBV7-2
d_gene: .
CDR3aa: CASSLGNRYNQPQHF
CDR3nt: TGTGCCAGCAGCTTAGGGAACAGGTACAATCAGCCCCAGCATTTT

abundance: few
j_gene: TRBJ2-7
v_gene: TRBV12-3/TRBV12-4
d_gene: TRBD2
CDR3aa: CASSTGGARGEQYF
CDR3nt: TGTGCCAGCAGCACCGGGGGGGCGAGGGGGGAGCAGTACTTC

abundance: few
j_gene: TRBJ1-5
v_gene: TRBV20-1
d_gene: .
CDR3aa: CSYPGWGSNQPQHF
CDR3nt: TGCAGTTACCCAGGGTGGGGGAGCAATCAGCCCCAGCATTTT

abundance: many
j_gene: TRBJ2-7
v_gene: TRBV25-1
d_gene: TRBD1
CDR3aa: CASAGGRSYEQYF
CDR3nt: TGTGCCAGTGCAGGGGGCCGAAGCTACGAGCAGTACTTC

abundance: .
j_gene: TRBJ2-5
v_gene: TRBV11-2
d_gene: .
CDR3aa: CASSSPFRDSETQYF
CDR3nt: TGTGCCAGCAGCTCTCCCTTCAGGGATTCGGAGACCCAGTACTTC

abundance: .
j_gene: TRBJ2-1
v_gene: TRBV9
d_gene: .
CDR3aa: CASSVDGGRGLQFF
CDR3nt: TGTGCCAGCAGCGTAGACGGGGGCCGGGGTCTGCAGTTCTTC

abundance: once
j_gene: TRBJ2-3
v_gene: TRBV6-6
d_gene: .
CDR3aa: CASRAGVATQYF
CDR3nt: TGTGCCAGCAGGGCCGGAGTAGCTACGCAGTATTTT

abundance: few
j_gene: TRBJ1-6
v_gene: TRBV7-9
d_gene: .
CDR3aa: CASSLDSGGRNSPLHF
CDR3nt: TGTGCCAGCAGCTTAGATTCTGGTGGCCGAAATTCACCCCTCCACTTT

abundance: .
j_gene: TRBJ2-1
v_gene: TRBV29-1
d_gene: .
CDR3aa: CSVAVLTASSYNEQFF
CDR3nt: TGCAGCGTGGCAGTCCTGACTGCCTCCTCCTACAATGAGCAGTTCTTC

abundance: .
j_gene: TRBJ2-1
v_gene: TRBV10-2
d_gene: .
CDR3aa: CASSLPIDNAVSGGGEQFF
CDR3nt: TGCGCCAGCAGCTTACCTATAGATAACGCGGTGTCTGGGGGTGGTGAGCAGTTCTTC

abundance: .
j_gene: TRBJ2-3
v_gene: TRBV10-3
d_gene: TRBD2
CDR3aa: CAISAGLAGTSTDTQYF
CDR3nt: TGTGCCATCAGCGCGGGACTAGCGGGCACTAGCACAGATACGCAGTATTTT

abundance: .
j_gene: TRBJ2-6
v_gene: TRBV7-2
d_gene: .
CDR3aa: CASSLRPVSGANVLTF
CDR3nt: TGTGCCAGCAGCTTACGGCCGGTGTCTGGGGCCAACGTCCTGACTTTC

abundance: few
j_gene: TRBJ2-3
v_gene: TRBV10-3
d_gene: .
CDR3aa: CAISESKQAITDTQYF
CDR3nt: TGTGCCATCAGTGAGTCGAAGCAGGCAATCACAGATACGCAGTATTTT

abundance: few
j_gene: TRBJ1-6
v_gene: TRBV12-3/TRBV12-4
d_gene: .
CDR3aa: CASSLVGRLSYNSPLHF
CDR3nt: TGTGCCAGCAGTTTAGTTGGTAGGCTCTCCTATAATTCACCCCTCCACTTT

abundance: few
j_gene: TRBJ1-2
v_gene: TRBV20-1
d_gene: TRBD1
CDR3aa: CSALESTGGDYGYTF
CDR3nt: TGCAGTGCTTTGGAATCGACAGGGGGTGACTATGGCTACACCTTC

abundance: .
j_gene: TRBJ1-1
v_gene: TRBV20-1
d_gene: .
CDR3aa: CSARDPRNTEAFF
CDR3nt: TGCAGTGCTAGAGATCCCCGAAACACTGAAGCTTTCTTT

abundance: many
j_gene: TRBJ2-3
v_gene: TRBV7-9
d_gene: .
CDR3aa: CASSQQPSTDTQYF
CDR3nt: TGTGCCAGCAGCCAGCAACCCAGCACAGATACGCAGTATTTT

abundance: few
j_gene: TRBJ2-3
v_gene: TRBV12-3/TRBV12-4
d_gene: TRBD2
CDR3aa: CASSFSGGPDTQYF
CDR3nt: TGTGCCAGCAGTTTTTCGGGAGGGCCAGATACGCAGTATTTT

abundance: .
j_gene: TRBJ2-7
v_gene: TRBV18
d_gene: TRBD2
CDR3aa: CAISPKAGEQYF
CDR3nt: TGTGCCATCTCACCAAAAGCGGGAGAGCAGTACTTC

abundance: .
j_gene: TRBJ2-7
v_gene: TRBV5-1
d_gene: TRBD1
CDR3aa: CASRRDRPYEQYF
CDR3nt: TGCGCCAGCCGAAGGGACAGACCCTACGAGCAGTACTTC